This paragraph reports one TCR beta chain. No antigen is known for it. The CDR3 spans 14 residues. Germline V lookup: CDR1 LNHDA, CDR2 SQIVND (reference sequence). Measured with immunoSEQ multiplex PCR; TCRdb has only the in-frame clones, and not every one. The sample includes 100,000 or so clones, 85% to 95% of them seen just once. The entry originates in a study of T cell responses to AZD1222 COVID-19 vaccine. For the study at large: The study pooled second doses at about 4 or about 12 weeks.

Broader study findings: In a largely white British group with more females than males, clonal diversity was possibly underestimated. Compared with day 0, the breadth and depth of the Spike-specific TCR repertoire rose significantly after two doses of AZD1222.

The TCR originated in an adult in good health. The sequenced sample was peripheral blood, obtained on day 0 of AZD1222 vaccination. V gene TRBV19 combines with J gene TRBJ1-5, with a weak D call TRBD1 (5 bases). This chain's CDR3 is CTYGDPYSNQPQHF. For the CDR3, the DNA is TGTACCTACGGGGACCCTTATAGCAATCAGCCCCAGCATTTT.